The following is a T cell receptor beta chain sequence with its context. These data come from a study of blood T cell repertoires in COVID-19. Study context: Sites in the United States, Italy and Spain provided acute and convalescent COVID-19 samples. Sources were T cells, B-cell-depleted T cells, or PBMCs; the material itself was cDNA or gDNA.

As handled by the study authors: Amplification of reference gene primers was used by the study to estimate nucleated cell counts. TCRdb's copy holds only in-frame clones and misses some; the assay was immunoSEQ multiplex PCR. That table furnishes V, J and clone size, whereas the DNA furnished D and trimming. The sample lists hundreds of thousands of clones; around 88% were seen once. Between the trimmed V and J ends, which lost 2 bases and 7 bases, there was a span of 12 bases. The CDR3 extends over 14 amino acids. Germline lookup yields CDR1 MNHEY and CDR2 SVGAGI. What was sequenced was peripheral blood. The chain couples TRBV6-5 to TRBJ1-5; maybe TRBD1 (6 bases). The receptor was derived from a woman in her twenties or thirties who had recovered from COVID-19. The CDR3 bases are TGTGCCAGCAGTTACGTACAGGGTGGACAGCCCCAGCATTTT. It specifies CASSYVQGGQPQHF.